This entry is about one T cell receptor (beta chain). This entry comes from a study of blood T cell repertoires in COVID-19. The wider study: The samples span acute and convalescent COVID-19 from the United States, Italy and Spain. The cDNA or gDNA used as material had been derived from T cells, B-cell-depleted T cells, or PBMCs.

Source study methods: Nucleated cell counts were estimated from reference gene primer amplification. Produced via immunoSEQ multiplex PCR; TCRdb's table is partial and in-frame only. V, J and clone size are taken as reported in that table, and D and trimming were inferred from the DNA itself. The top ten clones hold approximately 2.5% of a sample with about 41,000 clones, about 79% of them seen once. The germline V gene has CDR1 KGHSH and CDR2 LQKENI. The CDR3 covers 17 residues. V was shortened by 3 bases and J by 0 bases, with 12 bases between the two germline ends. Sequencing was performed on peripheral blood. The J gene is TRBJ2-6, the V gene TRBV18; D is possibly TRBD2 (5 bases). This receptor was obtained from a woman aged 60-75 years with acute or convalescent COVID-19. CDR3 bases: TGTGCCAGCTCACCTCGGGGTTTAAGCTCTGGGGCCAACGTCCTGACTTTC. Translating it yields CASSPRGLSSGANVLTF.